A selection of T cell receptor beta chains follows, all from one sample in a study of blood T cell repertoires in COVID-19. The assay was immunoSEQ multiplex PCR, and TCRdb's table has in-frame clones only and misses some. The sample yields some 130,000 clones, 79% seen once. The source material was peripheral blood. Every receptor here comes from a man between 60 and 75 years old with acute or convalescent COVID-19. The CDR3 runs from the conserved cysteine through the conserved F or W. Fields, in order: V gene, clone size, D gene, J gene, CDR3 DNA, CDR3 protein. The D gene is left open where the match is weak. Rows give clone size only sometimes, using once, few, many, or a class for an expanded clone.

>TRBV25-1|NA|TRBD1|TRBJ1-1
TGTGCCAGCAGTGAATGGGGGACAGATGAAGCTTTCTTT
CASSEWGTDEAFF
>TRBV5-1|NA|NA|TRBJ1-5
TGCGCCAGCAGCCCTTCGGGAGGGAGCAATCAGCCCCAGCATTTT
CASSPSGGSNQPQHF
>TRBV25-1|NA|TRBD1|TRBJ1-2
TGTGCCAGCAGTGATTCGGCACAGGGGAACTATGGCTACACCTTC
CASSDSAQGNYGYTF
>TRBV5-4|NA|TRBD1|TRBJ1-4
TGTGCCAGCAGCTTACAGGGGGCAGAAGAAAAACTGTTTTTT
CASSLQGAEEKLFF
>TRBV6-2/TRBV6-3|once|NA|TRBJ2-1
TGTGCCAGCAGCACAGGAACAGGGTCTCCTTCCTACAATGAGCAGTTCTTC
CASSTGTGSPSYNEQFF
>TRBV6-2/TRBV6-3|NA|NA|TRBJ2-1
TGTGCCAGCAGTTACTCGAACTCACGCTACAATGAGCAGTTCTTC
CASSYSNSRYNEQFF
>TRBV3-1/TRBV3-2|NA|TRBD1|TRBJ2-7
TGTGCCAGCAGCTGGGGACAGGGACCGCTCTACGAGCAGTACTTC
CASSWGQGPLYEQYF
>TRBV15|once|TRBD2|TRBJ2-1
TGTGCCACCAGCAGGCGGACTAGCGGGAGATATGAGCAGTTCTTC
CATSRRTSGRYEQFF
>TRBV7-9|NA|TRBD1|TRBJ2-7
TGTGCCAGCAGCTCCGACGGGACAGGGTCGGGGGAGCAGTACTTC
CASSSDGTGSGEQYF
>TRBV7-2|NA|TRBD2|TRBJ2-2
TGTGCCAGCAGCCCTGGACTAGCGGGAGTACACGGGGAGCTGTTTTTT
CASSPGLAGVHGELFF
>TRBV3-1/TRBV3-2|NA|TRBD1|TRBJ2-1
TGTGCCAGCAGCCAAGATGCAGGGGGCGGCGAGCAGTTCTTC
CASSQDAGGGEQFF
>TRBV4-2|NA|TRBD1|TRBJ1-3
TGTGCCAGCAGCCAAGAGCGGACAGGGTCTGGAAACACCATATATTTT
CASSQERTGSGNTIYF